The 13 T cell receptor beta chains reported below all come from one sample, sequenced in a study of cytomegalovirus exposure and HLA in healthy donors. This PCR relied on a set of 60 Vbeta primers and 13 Jbeta primers. Assay: immunoSEQ multiplex PCR; the TCRdb copy retains only in-frame clones and omits some. Here the sample spans fewer than 250,000 clones, over 75% being singletons. Sequences were obtained from PBMCs. These receptors all stem from a human donor in good health.

This rearrangement joins TRBV18 to TRBJ1-2; TRBD1 aligns across 7 bases. CDR3 length equals 14 residues. Trimming took 6 bases from V and 3 from J; bases not matched to a gene: 7. The V gene's germline CDR1 is KGHSH and CDR2 LQKENI. The CDR3 DNA reads as TGTGCCAGCTCGCCGGCAGGGGGAGACTATGGCTACACCTTC. Amino acids: CASSPAGGDYGYTF.

V usage is TRBV5-1 and J usage is TRBJ2-5, with TRBD1 matching over 9 bases. The CDR3 totals 14 residues. CDR1 SGHRS and CDR2 YFSETQ come from the germline V gene. V gave up 7 bases and J gave up 2 bases; unmatched junction bases: 6. CDR3 nucleotides: TGCGCCAGCCACGGACAGGGGAGGCAAGAGACCCAGTACTTC. Translation gives CASHGQGRQETQYF.

The chain employs TRBV19 and TRBJ2-1; 10 bases line up with TRBD2. The CDR3 sequence is 15 residues long. V trimming: 7 bases; J trimming: 8 bases; junction bases outside the gene matches: 11. The germline gives CDR1 LNHDA, CDR2 SQIVND (reference sequence). The CDR3 loop is CASTPGIAGGDEQFF. The DNA for the CDR3 is TGTGCCAGTACCCCCGGCATAGCGGGAGGTGATGAGCAGTTCTTC.

This clone was counted once. The CDR3 DNA reads TGTGCCAGCAGTTTGGAGTCTTATCGGGACAGCCTCCTAGCGGGAGGAACCTACGAGCAGTACTTC. This sequence encodes CASSLESYRDSLLAGGTYEQYF. The J gene is TRBJ2-7, the V gene TRBV28; 11 bases fit TRBD2. With V trimmed by 3 bases and J by 2 bases, 24 bases remained unmatched. CDR1 MDHEN and CDR2 SYDVKM come from the germline V gene. This CDR3 contains 22 residues.

V and J are TRBV19 and TRBJ1-4; maybe TRBD1 (5 bases). Trimming removed 7 bases at V and 7 bases at J, with 19 bases between. Germline CDR1 and CDR2: LNHDA and SQIVND (reference sequence). The length of the CDR3 is 15 residues. The CDR3 sequence: CASKGQGASVEKLFF. CDR3 nucleotide sequence: TGTGCCAGTAAGGGGCAGGGCGCCTCCGTTGAAAAACTGTTTTTT. Variable domain in full (rest from reference TRBV19 and TRBJ1-4): DGGITQSPKYLFRKEGQNVTLSCEQNLNHDAMYWYRQDPGQGLRLIYYSQIVNDFQKGDIAEGYSVSREKKESFPLTVTSAQKNPTAFYLCASKGQGASVEKLFFGSGTQLSVL.

The chain is built from TRBV28 and TRBJ2-3; 15 bases map to TRBD2. Trimming cost V 7 bases and J 9 bases; bases outside gene matches: 11. CDR1 and CDR2 (germline): MDHEN, SYDVKM. This CDR3 region has 16 residues. The CDR3 is CASNPAGTSGRMTQYF. Written as DNA, the CDR3 is TGTGCCAGCAATCCTGCCGGGACTAGCGGGAGGATGACGCAGTATTTT.

The chain employs TRBV6-5 and TRBJ1-3; D unresolved. CDR3 length equals 15 residues. The germline V gene encodes CDR1 MNHEY and CDR2 SVGAGI. The ends were cut back, 0 bases at V and 3 bases at J, with 9 bases in the middle. Written as DNA, the CDR3 is TGTGCCAGCAGTTACTCCGACCGGGGTGGAAACACCATATATTTT. Its translation: CASSYSDRGGNTIYF.

This rearrangement joins TRBV5-1 to TRBJ2-1, with 9 bases identical to TRBD1. Germline lookup yields CDR1 SGHRS and CDR2 YFSETQ. The length of the CDR3 is 17 residues. V trimming: 2 bases; J trimming: 7 bases; junction bases outside the gene matches: 13. The CDR3 DNA is TGCGCCAGCAGCTTCACAGGGGGCGCAAAACATATTAATGAGCAGTTCTTC. It encodes CASSFTGGAKHINEQFF.

Concerning this clone: The junction departs from germline at one end; a sequencing error may be responsible. This chain links TRBV7-9 with TRBJ2-7; D may be TRBD2 (6 bases). Germline V gene data show CDR1 as SEHNR and CDR2 as FQNEAQ (reference sequence). The CDR3 extends over 15 amino acids. CDR3 coding DNA: TGTTCCAGCAGCTTAGGAGGGGACTTTACCTACGAGCAGTACTTC. Its translation: CSSSLGGDFTYEQYF.

This chain links TRBV28 with TRBJ2-7; TRBD1 might be the D (6 bases). Germline CDR1 is MDHEN and CDR2 is SYDVKM. The CDR3 is 15 residues long. V was trimmed by 8 bases and J by 2 bases, leaving 19 bases between them. CDR3 nucleotides: TGTGCCAGCGGATCTATCAGGGGCCGCCCCTACGAGCAGTACTTC. As protein: CASGSIRGRPYEQYF.

The count of this clone is one. This sequence joins TRBV30 and TRBJ2-4; D remains unclear. The CDR3 totals 15 residues. V was clipped by 4 bases and J by 0 bases, with 13 bases between them. The germline CDR1 and CDR2 sequences are GTSNPN and SVGIG (reference sequence). The CDR3 loop is CAWTRSPLAKNIQYF. The CDR3 DNA sequence: TGTGCCTGGACCCGAAGCCCTCTAGCCAAAAACATTCAGTACTTC.

The V and J genes are TRBV30 and TRBJ2-7, with D perhaps TRBD2 (5 bases). The CDR3 spans 14 residues. Germline-derived CDR1 and CDR2 are GTSNPN and SVGIG (reference sequence). V was trimmed by 4 bases and J by 3 bases, leaving 16 bases between them. The CDR3 is CAWMKKVGDYEQYF. In DNA, the CDR3 is TGTGCCTGGATGAAAAAGGTGGGAGACTACGAGCAGTACTTC.

The chain couples TRBV5-4 to TRBJ1-4; TRBD1 agrees at 10 bases. J lost 6 bases, V lost 3 bases, and 2 bases had no gene match. Per germline, CDR1 SGHNT and CDR2 YYREEE (reference sequence). The CDR3 sequence is 14 residues long. The CDR3 region has the DNA TGTGCCAGCAGCTCCGGGACAGGGGATGAAAAACTGTTTTTT. Protein sequence: CASSSGTGDEKLFF.